A selection of T cell receptor beta chains follows, all from one sample in a study of T cells in Graves' hyperthyroidism and ophthalmopathy. TCRdb analysed the multiplex PCR reads with MiXCR anew, one entry per CDR3 protein. The data show roughly 250,000 distinct CDR3 sequences, roughly 14% seen once. The material sequenced was blood. These receptors came from a woman aged 40 to 55 with Graves' hyperthyroidism that later progressed to Graves' ophthalmopathy. CDR3s include the opening cysteine and the closing phenylalanine or tryptophan. A D gene is named only where the DNA matches it firmly. For some rows the clone size is stated as once, few or many, or as a class when expanded; others skip it.

abundance	d_gene	v_gene	j_gene	CDR3nt	CDR3aa
many	TRBD2	TRBV27	TRBJ2-7	TGTGCCAGCAGTTTACTTGGGGGAGGGCCCTGGTACGAGCAGTACTTC	CASSLLGGGPWYEQYF
many	TRBD2	TRBV7-8	TRBJ2-5	TGTGCCAGCAGCATGTTCCCTAGCGGGGAAGAGACCCAGTACTTC	CASSMFPSGEETQYF
many	TRBD1	TRBV13	TRBJ2-7	TGTGCCAGCAGCTTCTCCGGGACAGGGGTATACGAGCAGTACTTC	CASSFSGTGVYEQYF
many	TRBD2	TRBV28	TRBJ2-3	TGTGCCAGCAGTTTAAAGATTAGCGGGAGGAGGAATACGCAGTATTTT	CASSLKISGRRNTQYF
NA	NA	TRBV27	TRBJ1-4	TGTGCCAGCAGCGCCACCGGGACAAATGAAAAACTGTTTTTT	CASSATGTNEKLFF
many	NA	TRBV30	TRBJ1-1	TGTGCCTGGATAGACCTCTCCGGGTATACTGAAGCTTTCTTT	CAWIDLSGYTEAFF
NA	NA	TRBV25-1	TRBJ2-7	TGTGCCAGCACGGGGACCGACTACAAGCAGTACTTC	CASTGTDYKQYF
many	NA	TRBV29-1	TRBJ1-1	TGCAGCGTGGGGCAGGGACGGGACACTGAAGCTTTCTTT	CSVGQGRDTEAFF
NA	NA	TRBV9	TRBJ1-2	TGTGCCAGCAGCGGGTTGGGAGGCGGCTATGGCTACACCTTC	CASSGLGGGYGYTF
many	NA	TRBV11-3	TRBJ2-1	TGTGCCAGCAGCCTAGAAGGTGAGCAGTTCTTC	CASSLEGEQFF
many	NA	TRBV6-6	TRBJ2-7	TGTGCCAGCAGTTACGCCGAAGGAGAGAGGGCCCACGAGCAGTACTTC	CASSYAEGERAHEQYF
many	TRBD2	TRBV7-2	TRBJ2-3	TGTGCCAGCAGCTTAGGGTTGGCGGGAGGAGGGGTAGATACGCAGTATTTT	CASSLGLAGGGVDTQYF
few	NA	TRBV4-1	TRBJ2-7	TGCGCCAGCAGCCAAGGGGCTTTCTCCTACGAGCAGTACTTC	CASSQGAFSYEQYF
many	NA	TRBV27	TRBJ2-1	TGTGCCAGCATCAAAGCGCCGTCCTACAATGAGCAGTTCTTC	CASIKAPSYNEQFF
many	TRBD2	TRBV3-1	TRBJ2-5	TGTGCCAGCAGCCAAGTGAGTGGTCTAGCGGAACGACTTGTACAAGAGACCCAGTACTTC	CASSQVSGLAERLVQETQYF
many	NA	TRBV15	TRBJ2-7	TGTGCCACCAGCAGAGGCAGGAGTATTTCCTACGAGCAGTACTTC	CATSRGRSISYEQYF
many	NA	TRBV7-9	TRBJ2-7	TGTGCCAGCAGCAAAGGTACCTACGAGCAGTACTTC	CASSKGTYEQYF
many	NA	TRBV29-1	TRBJ1-1	TGCAGCGGGGACCATATGACGACCGGTGAAGCTTTCTTT	CSGDHMTTGEAFF
many	TRBD1	TRBV28	TRBJ2-5	TGTGCCAGCAGTTTATGGACAGGGACATACCAAGAGACCCAGTACTTC	CASSLWTGTYQETQYF
few	TRBD2	TRBV5-1	TRBJ2-6	TGCGCCAGCAGCCCTTCACGGGGGGTCTCTGGGGCCAACGTCCTGACTTTC	CASSPSRGVSGANVLTF
many	NA	TRBV25-1	TRBJ1-1	TGTGCCAGCAGTGGATGGGAGGCAGCCCTTAGCACTGAAGCTTTCTTT	CASSGWEAALSTEAFF
NA	NA	TRBV3-1	TRBJ2-1	TGTGCCAGCAGCCAAGGACGACTAGTCGAGCAGTTCTTC	CASSQGRLVEQFF
many	NA	TRBV19	TRBJ2-1	TGTGCCAGTAGTATGACAGCGGGTGGAGGGTACAATGAGCAGTTCTTC	CASSMTAGGGYNEQFF
many	TRBD2	TRBV3-1	TRBJ2-1	TGTGCCAGCAGCCCCGCCGGGGGGGACAATGAGCAGTTCTTC	CASSPAGGDNEQFF
many	TRBD2	TRBV28	TRBJ2-1	TGTGCCAGCAGTTTACTAGCGGGAGAATCCTACAATGAGCAGTTCTTC	CASSLLAGESYNEQFF
many	NA	TRBV2	TRBJ1-1	TGTGCCAGCAGAAACTCGGGGAAGGGTGGCATGAACACTGAAGCTTTCTTT	CASRNSGKGGMNTEAFF
many	NA	TRBV12-3/TRBV12-4	TRBJ1-5	TGTGCCAGCAGTTCCAACGAACAGGGAGAGAACAATCAGCCCCAGCATTTT	CASSSNEQGENNQPQHF
many	TRBD1	TRBV7-9	TRBJ1-1	TGTGCCAGCAGCGGGAGGGACAGGGGGAACACTGAAGCTTTCTTT	CASSGRDRGNTEAFF
many	NA	TRBV20-1	TRBJ2-7	TGCAGTGCTAGGGAGTCCCCTTCCCACGAGCAGTACTTC	CSARESPSHEQYF
many	NA	TRBV7-2	TRBJ2-1	TGTGCCAGCAGCGCCATATCCCAGGAAGTAGAGGGGGAGCAGTTCTTC	CASSAISQEVEGEQFF
NA	TRBD2	TRBV20-1	TRBJ2-7	TGCAGTGCTAGGGGGGGGGTAGCGGGAACCGAGCAGTACTTC	CSARGGVAGTEQYF
few	TRBD1	TRBV4-1	TRBJ1-1	TGCGCCAGCAGCGACGGACAGGGACTGGAAGCTTTCTTT	CASSDGQGLEAFF
many	NA	TRBV7-9	TRBJ2-5	TGTGCCAGCAGCCCGGGCCGGGCGTTCGGACTTCAAGAGACCCAGTACTTC	CASSPGRAFGLQETQYF
NA	TRBD2	TRBV11-2	TRBJ2-1	TGTGCCAGCAGCTTAGGCGTAGCACCGGGACTAGCGGCGGGGAATGAGCAGTTCTTC	CASSLGVAPGLAAGNEQFF
many	NA	TRBV2	TRBJ2-2	TGTGCCAGCAGTGAGGGGGGATACGGGGAGCTGTTTTTT	CASSEGGYGELFF
many	TRBD2	TRBV4-1	TRBJ2-7	TGCGCCAGCAGCCCGCCAGGGCTAGCGGGAATCTACGAGCAGTACTTC	CASSPPGLAGIYEQYF
many	NA	TRBV30	TRBJ2-7	TGTGCCTGGAGTCAATCCCCGACCGGCGGGCCTACCTACGAGCAGTACTTC	CAWSQSPTGGPTYEQYF
NA	TRBD2	TRBV4-1	TRBJ2-1	TGCGCCAGCAGACAGGGACTAGCGGACATGTATGAGCAGTTCTTC	CASRQGLADMYEQFF
few	NA	TRBV11-2	TRBJ1-4	TGTGCCAGCAGTAGAGACAGGCAGGATGAAAAACTGTTTTTT	CASSRDRQDEKLFF
many	NA	TRBV27	TRBJ2-7	TGTGCCAGCAGTCCGAGGCGACTAGGGCACCACTCCTACGAGCAGTACTTC	CASSPRRLGHHSYEQYF